A single sample is the source of the 25 T cell receptor beta chains below, sequenced in a study of Ad26.COV2.S vaccination and SARS-CoV-2 variants. Method: immunoSEQ multiplex PCR; TCRdb's copy keeps in-frame clones and lacks some. Here the sample spans hundreds of thousands of clones, 89% being singletons. Treatment specified: around 19 received Ad26.COV2.S at low or high dose, single or two shots; 5 received placebo; per-sample allocation not given. On day 63 after the first injection, vaccine and placebo recipients gave samples. This sample comprised peripheral blood, obtained in a trial of Ad26.COV2.S vaccine versus placebo. These TCRs come from a person aged 18-65 years who received the Ad26.COV2.S COVID-19 vaccine or a placebo.

The J gene is TRBJ1-5, the V gene TRBV5-5, with 9 bases matching TRBD1. The germline CDR1 and CDR2 sequences are SGHKS and YYEKEE (reference sequence). This CDR3 spans 15 amino acids. After removal of 7 bases from V and 1 base from J, the junction contained 6 bases not matched to a gene. DNA of the CDR3: TGTGCCAGCGGTACCGGGACAGGGAGCAATCAGCCCCAGCATTTT. This sequence encodes CASGTGTGSNQPQHF.

The CDR3 nucleotides are TGTGCCAGCAGCAGATTAGCGGGAGGGGCAGATACGCAGTATTTT. It codes for CASSRLAGGADTQYF. This chain uses TRBV11-2 with TRBJ2-3; 11 bases agree with TRBD2. V was pared by 5 bases and J by 4 bases, with 5 bases of the junction left unmatched. The germline V gene encodes CDR1 SGHAT and CDR2 FQNNGV. CDR3 size: 15 residues.

The chain couples TRBV5-4 to TRBJ2-3; D call uncertain. V shed 4 bases and J shed 6 bases, with 12 bases lying between them. Germline V gene lookup returns CDR1 SGHNT and CDR2 YYREEE (reference sequence). The CDR3 is made up of 13 amino acids. CDR3 bases: TGTGCCAGCAGCAACCCGACGGCGGATACGCAGTATTTT. Residues: CASSNPTADTQYF.

J is TRBJ2-1 and V is TRBV5-1; TRBD2 matches 7 bases. J lost 1 base, V lost 5 bases, and 9 bases had no gene match. The CDR3 sequence is 16 residues long. Germline V lookup: CDR1 SGHRS, CDR2 YFSETQ. As DNA, the CDR3 is TGCGCCAGCAGGGAGGATGTGGGGGGGTCCTACAATGAGCAGTTCTTC. Protein product: CASREDVGGSYNEQFF. The complete variable domain, with remaining parts taken from reference TRBV5-1 and TRBJ2-1, reads KAGVTQTPRYLIKTRGQQVTLSCSPISGHRSVSWYQQTPGQGLQFLFEYFSETQRNKGNFPGRFSGRQFSNSRSEMNVSTLELGDSALYLCASREDVGGSYNEQFFGPGTRLTVL.

This chain links TRBV4-3 with TRBJ1-2, with a possible D match to TRBD1 (5 bases). Trimming took off 4 bases at V and 7 bases at J, with 22 bases between the two ends. CDR1 LGHNA and CDR2 YSLEER come from the germline V gene. The CDR3 extends over 16 amino acids. The CDR3 DNA is TGCGCCAGCAGCCTAGGGACCCGAGGAGGGGTTGGTGGCTACACCTTC. Its protein product is CASSLGTRGGVGGYTF.

The chain joins TRBV7-2 to TRBJ2-1, with D hard to call. Trimming removed 3 bases from V and 0 bases from J, with 9 bases in between. Looked up from germline, CDR1 is SGHTA and CDR2 is FQGNSA. This CDR3 is built from 15 residues. The CDR3 loop reads CASSLNSGSYNEQFF. CDR3 coding DNA: TGTGCCAGCAGCTTGAACTCAGGCTCCTACAATGAGCAGTTCTTC.

The V and J genes are TRBV19 and TRBJ1-5; tentatively, D is TRBD1 (5 bases). The CDR3 runs to 13 residues. The germline V gene encodes CDR1 LNHDA and CDR2 SQIVND (reference sequence). V gave up 8 bases and J gave up 7 bases, with 15 bases separating them. CDR3 protein: CASEGFQGQPQHF. DNA of the CDR3: TGTGCCAGTGAGGGGTTCCAGGGCCAGCCCCAGCATTTT.

The chain uses TRBV21-1 and TRBJ1-1; the tabulated D call, TRBD1, remains unverified against the DNA. TRBV21-1 is listed as a pseudogene. CDR3 length: 15 residues. CDR3 residues: CASILPGQGNTEAFF. In DNA, the CDR3 is TGTGCCAGCATCTTACCCGGACAGGGTAACACTGAAGCTTTCTTT.

The V and J genes are TRBV15 and TRBJ1-5, with D unclear. There are 16 residues in the CDR3. Looked up from germline, CDR1 is LNHNV and CDR2 is YYDKDF (reference sequence). V was trimmed by 0 bases and J by 3 bases, leaving 12 bases between them. CDR3 region: CATSRETVLINQPQHF. CDR3 nucleotide sequence: TGTGCCACCAGCAGAGAAACAGTTCTCATCAATCAGCCCCAGCATTTT.

This chain uses TRBV7-3 with TRBJ1-1, with a tentative D call TRBD1 (5 bases). Trimming left V 4 bases short and J 3 bases short, with 9 bases between. Germline values: CDR1 SGHTA, CDR2 FQGTGA. The CDR3 contains 13 residues. The CDR3 DNA reads as TGTGCCAGCAGCTGGACGGGGGACACTGAAGCTTTCTTT. This translates into CASSWTGDTEAFF. The variable domain in full, with the rest retrieved from reference TRBV7-3 and TRBJ1-1, is GAGVSQTPSNKVTEKGKYVELRCDPISGHTALYWYRQSLGQGPEFLIYFQGTGAADDSGLPNDRFFAVRPEGSVSTLKIQRTERGDSAVYLCASSWTGDTEAFFGQGTRLTVV.

The chain uses TRBV11-3 and TRBJ1-1; 7 positions agree with TRBD1. There are 17 residues in the CDR3. J was trimmed by 6 bases and V by 3 bases; bases with no gene match: 16. The V gene's germline CDR1 is SGHNT and CDR2 YENEEA. The CDR3 region is CASSLGDRAPSGSEAFF. For the CDR3, the DNA is TGTGCCAGCAGCTTGGGAGACAGGGCCCCCTCTGGCTCTGAAGCTTTCTTT.

Here the CDR3 reads CASSFRGYEQYF. For the CDR3, the DNA is TGTGCCAGCAGTTTTCGGGGGTACGAGCAGTACTTC. The V and J genes are TRBV12-3 or TRBV12-4 and TRBJ2-7; the D gene is possibly TRBD2 (6 bases). CDR3 length: 12 residues. Trimming removed 3 bases from V and 4 bases from J, with 7 bases in between.

In nucleotides, the CDR3 is TGTGCCAGCAGTTGGTCCCCGGGGGGGACCACTGAAGCTTTCTTT. Translating it yields CASSWSPGGTTEAFF. The chain carries TRBV28 and TRBJ1-1; the D gene is possibly TRBD1 (5 bases). This CDR3 region has 15 residues. The germline gives CDR1 MDHEN, CDR2 SYDVKM. Deletions cut 4 bases from V and 4 bases from J, with 16 bases between.

This rearrangement joins TRBV5-1 to TRBJ2-2, with a weak D call TRBD2 (5 bases). Trimming left V 4 bases short and J 7 bases short, with 14 bases between. Germline V gives CDR1 SGHRS, CDR2 YFSETQ. The CDR3 is 14 amino acids. The CDR3 DNA reads TGCGCCAGCAGCCGTCCCGACCGGGACGGGGAGCTGTTTTTT. It codes for CASSRPDRDGELFF. The variable domain in full, with the rest retrieved from reference TRBV5-1 and TRBJ2-2, is KAGVTQTPRYLIKTRGQQVTLSCSPISGHRSVSWYQQTPGQGLQFLFEYFSETQRNKGNFPGRFSGRQFSNSRSEMNVSTLELGDSALYLCASSRPDRDGELFFGEGSRLTVL.

This clone was counted once. CDR3 amino acids: CASLTADAASATDTQYF. The CDR3 DNA reads TGTGCCAGCCTGACCGCTGACGCAGCGTCTGCCACAGATACGCAGTATTTT. The chain carries TRBV25-1 and TRBJ2-3; no definite D call. Trimming stripped 8 bases from V and 2 bases from J, with 23 bases between. The CDR3 consists of 17 residues. Per the germline V gene, CDR1 is MGHDK and CDR2 is SYGVNS.

This chain joins TRBV29-1 and TRBJ2-5; TRBD1 matches 8 bases. Germline loops: CDR1 SQVTM, CDR2 ANQGSEA. V was clipped by 6 bases and J by 4 bases; unmatched bases: 1. This CDR3 spans 11 amino acids. The CDR3 bases are TGCAGCGTCGGACAGGGAGAGACCCAGTACTTC. Residues: CSVGQGETQYF.

This clone was seen a handful of times. CDR3 loop: CASSQGPSGYSNQPQHF. The CDR3 nucleotides read TGCGCCAGCAGCCAAGGGCCGTCAGGGTATAGCAATCAGCCCCAGCATTTT. V and J are TRBV4-1 and TRBJ1-5; the D gene is possibly TRBD1 (5 bases). V was trimmed by 1 base and J by 0 bases, leaving 13 bases between them. The CDR3 sequence is 17 residues long. Germline values: CDR1 MGHRA, CDR2 YSYEKL.

J is TRBJ2-3 and V is TRBV3-1 (or the pseudogene TRBV3-2); D is unclear. Trimming left V 2 bases short and J 0 bases short, with 3 bases between. The CDR3 is 13 amino acids. Germline values: CDR1 LGHDT, CDR2 YNNKEL (reference sequence). The CDR3 sequence: CASSQLSTDTQYF. DNA for the CDR3: TGTGCCAGCAGCCAACTGAGCACAGATACGCAGTATTTT.

The rearrangement uses TRBV7-2 and TRBJ2-3; TRBD1 aligns across 9 bases. This CDR3 contains 15 residues. Trimming cost V 4 bases and J 1 base; bases outside gene matches: 3. Germline loops: CDR1 SGHTA, CDR2 FQGNSA. This CDR3 is CASSSWTGGTDTQYF. DNA for the CDR3: TGTGCCAGCAGCTCTTGGACAGGGGGCACAGATACGCAGTATTTT. Variable domain in full (rest from reference TRBV7-2 and TRBJ2-3): GAGVSQSPSNKVTEKGKDVELRCDPISGHTALYWYRQSLGQGLEFLIYFQGNSAPDKSGLPSDRFSAERTGGSVSTLTIQRTQQEDSAVYLCASSSWTGGTDTQYFGPGTRLTVL.

The rearrangement links TRBV5-1 to TRBJ2-6; D is possibly TRBD1 or TRBD2 (5 bases each). CDR1 is SGHRS, CDR2 YFSETQ, per germline. This CDR3 is built from 16 residues. The V end lost 7 bases, the J end lost 0 bases, and 14 bases lay between the germline ends. The CDR3: CASASGAISGANVLTF. CDR3 DNA: TGCGCCAGCGCCTCCGGGGCAATCTCTGGGGCCAACGTCCTGACTTTC.

The gene calls are TRBV4-2 and TRBJ1-4; no reliable D call. This CDR3 spans 15 amino acids. CDR1 and CDR2 (germline): LGHNA, YNFKEQ. V was pared by 0 bases and J by 4 bases, with 9 bases between. The CDR3 sequence: CASSQDKRLNEKLFF. DNA for the CDR3: TGTGCCAGCAGCCAAGATAAGCGGCTTAATGAAAAACTGTTTTTT.

V usage is TRBV4-2 and J usage is TRBJ1-5; 7 positions agree with TRBD1. V shed 1 base and J 0 bases; nucleotides not matched to a gene: 9. The CDR3 loop spans 18 amino acids. Germline V gives CDR1 LGHNA, CDR2 YNFKEQ. Here the CDR3 DNA reads TGTGCCAGCAGCCAAGCGACAGGGTGGGGAAATAGCAATCAGCCCCAGCATTTT. This gives the protein CASSQATGWGNSNQPQHF.

This rearrangement joins TRBV25-1 to TRBJ1-4; 12 bases match TRBD1. This CDR3 spans 15 amino acids. Germline-derived CDR1 and CDR2 are MGHDK and SYGVNS. Germline trimming cut 4 bases from V and 7 bases from J; bases unmatched to any gene: 4. The CDR3 sequence: CASSAGGQGAEKLFF. The CDR3 DNA reads as TGTGCCAGCAGTGCGGGGGGACAGGGGGCTGAAAAACTGTTTTTT.

The chain links TRBV13 to TRBJ1-1; D gene ambiguous. The V gene's germline CDR1 is PRHDT and CDR2 FYEKMQ (reference sequence). The V and J ends lost 7 bases and 1 base respectively, with 7 bases between them. There are 12 residues in the CDR3. CDR3 sequence reads: CASKRWNTEAFF. In DNA form, the CDR3 reads TGTGCCAGCAAACGGTGGAACACTGAAGCTTTCTTT.

The chain employs TRBV19 and TRBJ1-2; D is possibly TRBD1 (6 bases). This CDR3 has 11 residues. Trimming cost V 5 bases and J 8 bases, with 9 bases left between them. CDR1 is LNHDA, CDR2 SQIVND, per germline (reference sequence). CDR3 nucleotides: TGTGCCAGTAGTTACAGGGAGGGCTACACCTTC. Its protein product is CASSYREGYTF.